Sequencing of this T cell receptor beta chain was carried out in a study of blood T cell repertoires in COVID-19. The wider study: Samples came from the United States, Italy and Spain, spanning acute and convalescent COVID-19. Sources were T cells, B-cell-depleted T cells, or PBMCs; the material itself was cDNA or gDNA.

Source study methods: Estimates of nucleated cell counts were drawn from the amplification of reference gene primers. The assay was immunoSEQ multiplex PCR, and TCRdb's table has in-frame clones only and misses some. Clonal size and the V and J genes are those of that table, whereas D and trimming came from the DNA. The sample has some 200,000 clones, around 87% seen once; the top ten hold 2.5%. The germline gives CDR1 SGHRS, CDR2 YFSETQ. This CDR3 comprises 15 residues. V was shortened by 1 base and J by 0 bases, with 9 bases between the two germline ends. Sequenced input: peripheral blood. The source of this sequence is a man aged 35 to 55 with active or convalescent COVID-19. The chain couples TRBV5-1 to TRBJ2-3; D is unclear. The CDR3 region has the DNA TGCGCCAGCAGCTTGAACAGCTACAGCACAGATACGCAGTATTTT. It is translated as CASSLNSYSTDTQYF.